What follows are 12 T cell receptor beta chains derived from one specimen sequenced in a study of beta chain features in type 1 diabetes. Expressed TCRB transcripts were sequenced after all isolated RNA was converted to cDNA. TCRdb's table, derived via immunoSEQ multiplex PCR, lists solely in-frame clones and lacks some. This sample has almost 350,000 clones, with roughly a fifth found just once. The material sequenced was naive CD4+ T cells from blood. Every receptor here comes from a woman under 30 in good health.

The rearrangement joins TRBV7-9 to TRBJ1-2, with 11 positions matching TRBD1. Germline lookup yields CDR1 SEHNR and CDR2 FQNEAQ (reference sequence). The CDR3 has 16 amino acids. Losses at the gene ends were 4 bases for V and 4 bases for J; bases not matched to a gene: 8. CDR3 in amino acids: CASSSEPGTGGYGYTF. The CDR3 nucleotides read TGTGCCAGCAGCTCTGAACCCGGGACAGGGGGCTATGGCTACACCTTC.

This chain connects TRBV4-1 to TRBJ2-3; D remains ambiguous. CDR3 length: 12 residues. Germline CDR1 reads MGHRA; CDR2 reads YSYEKL. V lost 2 bases, J lost 5 bases, and 5 bases lay in between. CDR3 DNA: TGCGCCAGCAGCCAAACTGGAGATACGCAGTATTTT. Its translation: CASSQTGDTQYF.

The chain employs TRBV4-1 and TRBJ2-7; the match to TRBD2 covers 7 bases. This CDR3 has 19 residues. CDR1 and CDR2 from the germline V gene are MGHRA and YSYEKL. V trimming: 5 bases; J trimming: 2 bases; junction bases outside the gene matches: 21. CDR3 in DNA: TGCGCCAGCAGCGGAGGGCTCCTAGGACCCGGGAGGACGACCTACGAGCAGTACTTC. It translates to CASSGGLLGPGRTTYEQYF.

This clone was counted only a few times. This sequence joins TRBV30 and TRBJ1-2, with 12 bases that match TRBD1. This CDR3 contains 14 residues. Germline CDR1 GTSNPN, CDR2 SVGIG (reference sequence). Unmatched junction bases numbered 5, after V lost 5 bases and J lost 4 bases. The CDR3 DNA reads TGTGCCTGGGGGACAGGGGGCACGCTCTATGGCTACACCTTC. Its protein product is CAWGTGGTLYGYTF.

This clone was seen a few times. V and J are TRBV5-1 and TRBJ2-5; 15 bases fit TRBD2. V shed 4 bases, J shed 5 bases, and the junction held 6 bases outside the gene matches. The length of the CDR3 is 16 residues. Germline V lookup: CDR1 SGHRS, CDR2 YFSETQ. In nucleotides, the CDR3 is TGCGCCAGCAGCGCCGGGACTAGCGGGGGGATTGAGACCCAGTACTTC. Translating gives CASSAGTSGGIETQYF.

In its sample, this clone was seen a few times. The gene calls are TRBV19 and TRBJ1-5; TRBD1 agrees at 10 bases. The J segment lost 1 base and the V segment lost 5 bases, leaving 8 bases of the junction unmatched. The CDR3 loop spans 17 amino acids. Germline CDR1 reads LNHDA; CDR2 reads SQIVND (reference sequence). The DNA for the CDR3 is TGTGCCAGTAGTCCCCCGGGACAGGGGTGGAGCAATCAGCCCCAGCATTTT. Its protein is CASSPPGQGWSNQPQHF.

The V gene is TRBV30, the J gene TRBJ1-3; D may be TRBD1 (5 bases). The CDR3 covers 14 residues. CDR1 is GTSNPN, CDR2 SVGIG, per germline (reference sequence). Trimming pared 5 bases from V and 3 bases from J, leaving 14 bases between. Here the CDR3 DNA reads TGTGCCTGGGGCTTGTGGGGCTTTGGAAACACCATATATTTT. It translates to CAWGLWGFGNTIYF.

In regard to this clone: This CDR3 is also generated by other DNA sequences in the sample. J is TRBJ2-3 and V is TRBV7-2, with a weak D call TRBD2 (6 bases). V was shortened by 1 base and J by 3 bases, with 8 bases between the two germline ends. CDR1 and CDR2 (germline): SGHTA, FQGNSA. CDR3 length: 14 residues. DNA for the CDR3: TGTGCCAGCAGCTTAGGGGCGGGGACAGATACGCAGTATTTT. It is translated as CASSLGAGTDTQYF.

The chain recombines TRBV18 with TRBJ1-1, with D perhaps TRBD1 (6 bases). There are 13 residues in the CDR3. CDR1 is KGHSH, CDR2 LQKENI, per germline. V was pared by 8 bases and J by 7 bases, with 17 bases between. The CDR3 DNA sequence: TGTGCCAGCCACGAACAAGGGGGGGGTGAAGCTTTCTTT. This sequence encodes CASHEQGGGEAFF.

The chain links TRBV29-1 to TRBJ2-3, with 7 bases that match TRBD2. CDR1 and CDR2 (germline): SQVTM, ANQGSEA. V dropped 7 bases and J dropped 2; count of bases not matched to a gene: 6. The CDR3 spans 13 residues. CDR3 nucleotide sequence: TGCAGCGAAGGGAGGGGTTCCACAGATACGCAGTATTTT. Protein product: CSEGRGSTDTQYF.

This clone has only a few counts. The chain employs TRBV7-2 and TRBJ2-4; D gene unclear. The ends were cut back, 6 bases at V and 0 bases at J, with 6 bases in the middle. Germline V gene data show CDR1 as SGHTA and CDR2 as FQGNSA. The CDR3 is 13 residues long. CDR3 sequence (DNA): TGTGCCAGCAGTGCGCTAGCCAAAAACATTCAGTACTTC. Its protein product is CASSALAKNIQYF. The variable domain in full, completed from reference TRBV7-2 and TRBJ2-4, reads GAGVSQSPSNKVTEKGKDVELRCDPISGHTALYWYRQSLGQGLEFLIYFQGNSAPDKSGLPSDRFSAERTGGSVSTLTIQRTQQEDSAVYLCASSALAKNIQYFGAGTRLSVL.

V usage is TRBV10-3 and J usage is TRBJ2-2; TRBD2 aligns across 13 bases. The CDR3 length is 15 residues. The ends lost 7 bases at V and 12 bases at J; junction bases unmatched: 11. Germline V gene data show CDR1 as ENHRY and CDR2 as SYGVKD. The CDR3 here is CAIMWTSGGQGQLFF. CDR3 bases: TGTGCCATCATGTGGACTAGCGGGGGTCAGGGGCAGCTGTTTTTT.